Sequencing of this T cell receptor (beta chain) was carried out in a study of cytomegalovirus exposure and HLA in healthy donors. The germline V gene encodes CDR1 SQVTM and CDR2 ANQGSEA. Germline trimming cut 7 bases from V and 0 bases from J; bases unmatched to any gene: 3. The CDR3 runs to 14 residues. In its sample, this clone was seen a few times. This PCR relied on a set of 60 Vbeta primers and 13 Jbeta primers. Clones were sequenced by immunoSEQ multiplex PCR, and TCRdb holds only the in-frame ones, with some missing. The table shows 150,000 to 200,000 clones, with about 80% occurring only once.

The gene calls are TRBV29-1 and TRBJ2-7; 13 bases fit TRBD2. The material sequenced was PBMCs. The receptor comes from a woman aged 40 to 50 in good health and CMV-seronegative. The CDR3 DNA reads as TGCAGCGCCCGGACTAGCGGGAGCTCCTACGAGCAGTACTTC. The encoded protein is CSARTSGSSYEQYF.